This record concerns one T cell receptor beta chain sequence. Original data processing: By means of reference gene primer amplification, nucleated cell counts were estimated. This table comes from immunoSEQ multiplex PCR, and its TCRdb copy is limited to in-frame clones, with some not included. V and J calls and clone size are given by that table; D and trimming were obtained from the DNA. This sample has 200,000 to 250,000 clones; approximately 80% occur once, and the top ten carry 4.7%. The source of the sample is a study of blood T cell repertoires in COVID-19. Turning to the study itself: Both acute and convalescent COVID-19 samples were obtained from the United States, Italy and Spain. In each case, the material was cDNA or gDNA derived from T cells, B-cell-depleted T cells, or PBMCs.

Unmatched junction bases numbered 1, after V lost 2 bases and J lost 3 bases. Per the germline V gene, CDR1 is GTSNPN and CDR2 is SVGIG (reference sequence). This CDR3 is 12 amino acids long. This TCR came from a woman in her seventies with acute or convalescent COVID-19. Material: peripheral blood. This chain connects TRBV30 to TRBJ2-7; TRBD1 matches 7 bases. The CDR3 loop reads CAWSRDSYEQYF. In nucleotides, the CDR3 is TGTGCCTGGAGTCGGGACAGCTACGAGCAGTACTTC.